Listed below are T cell receptor beta chains from one sample, sequenced in a study of blood T cell repertoires in COVID-19. Using immunoSEQ multiplex PCR, the repertoire was profiled, and TCRdb retains in-frame clones only, with some absent. The profile shows some 150,000 clones, roughly 89% of them singletons. Sequencing used peripheral blood. These receptors came from a human donor in a cohort sampled during active COVID-19. The CDR3 runs from the conserved cysteine through the conserved F or W. The D gene is left open where the match is weak. Size values are once, few and many counts, or a class for expanded clones, and some rows have none.

v_call: TRBV19; clone_size: -; j_call: TRBJ1-2; d_call: -; cdr3_aa: CASTPDRALYGYTF; cdr3_nt: TGTGCCAGTACCCCCGACAGAGCTCTCTATGGCTACACCTTC
v_call: TRBV5-6; clone_size: -; j_call: TRBJ1-1; d_call: -; cdr3_aa: CASSYLTFAQGDTEAFF; cdr3_nt: TGTGCCAGCAGCTACTTAACATTTGCCCAAGGAGACACTGAAGCTTTCTTT
v_call: TRBV29-1; clone_size: few; j_call: TRBJ1-1; d_call: -; cdr3_aa: CSVDRTTEAFF; cdr3_nt: TGCAGCGTTGATCGGACAACTGAAGCTTTCTTT
v_call: TRBV11-3; clone_size: once; j_call: TRBJ1-3; d_call: -; cdr3_aa: CASSFTGDTIYF; cdr3_nt: TGTGCCAGCAGCTTTACCGGGGACACCATATATTTT
v_call: TRBV5-1; clone_size: once; j_call: TRBJ1-1; d_call: TRBD1; cdr3_aa: CASSPGTGGEAFF; cdr3_nt: TGCGCCAGCAGCCCGGGGACAGGGGGTGAAGCTTTCTTT
v_call: TRBV11-2; clone_size: -; j_call: TRBJ2-5; d_call: TRBD2; cdr3_aa: CASSLDLAGETQYF; cdr3_nt: TGTGCCAGCAGCTTAGATCTAGCGGGGGAGACCCAGTACTTC
v_call: TRBV2; clone_size: -; j_call: TRBJ2-3; d_call: TRBD2; cdr3_aa: CASSPRLAGFNTQYF; cdr3_nt: TGTGCCAGCAGTCCTAGACTAGCCGGGTTTAATACGCAGTATTTT
v_call: TRBV12-3/TRBV12-4; clone_size: -; j_call: TRBJ1-1; d_call: -; cdr3_aa: CASRGQPNTEAFF; cdr3_nt: TGTGCCAGCAGAGGACAGCCGAACACTGAAGCTTTCTTT
v_call: TRBV5-5; clone_size: -; j_call: TRBJ1-4; d_call: -; cdr3_aa: CASSSYREPDEKLFF; cdr3_nt: TGTGCCAGCAGCTCCTACAGAGAACCCGATGAAAAACTGTTTTTT
v_call: TRBV6-5; clone_size: -; j_call: TRBJ2-7; d_call: -; cdr3_aa: CAGGIRDGRYEQYF; cdr3_nt: TGTGCCGGAGGAATCCGGGACGGGAGATACGAGCAGTACTTC
v_call: TRBV27; clone_size: -; j_call: TRBJ2-3; d_call: TRBD1; cdr3_aa: CASNLGGVPDTQYF; cdr3_nt: TGTGCCAGCAATCTAGGGGGCGTCCCAGATACGCAGTATTTT
v_call: TRBV12-3/TRBV12-4; clone_size: -; j_call: TRBJ2-7; d_call: TRBD1; cdr3_aa: CASSLGTGGEQYF; cdr3_nt: TGTGCCAGCAGTTTAGGGACAGGGGGCGAGCAGTACTTC
v_call: TRBV3-1/TRBV3-2; clone_size: once; j_call: TRBJ2-7; d_call: -; cdr3_aa: CASSLEVPYEQYF; cdr3_nt: TGTGCCAGCAGCCTGGAGGTTCCCTACGAGCAGTACTTC
v_call: TRBV7-9; clone_size: -; j_call: TRBJ2-1; d_call: -; cdr3_aa: CASSLVRAEQFF; cdr3_nt: TGTGCCAGCAGCTTAGTGAGAGCTGAGCAGTTCTTC
v_call: TRBV7-2; clone_size: -; j_call: TRBJ2-7; d_call: TRBD1; cdr3_aa: CASSLEFRGLGQYF; cdr3_nt: TGTGCCAGCAGCTTAGAATTCAGGGGGCTGGGGCAGTACTTC
v_call: TRBV5-4; clone_size: -; j_call: TRBJ2-7; d_call: -; cdr3_aa: CASSPRTDNYEQYF; cdr3_nt: TGTGCCAGCAGCCCCCGGACGGACAACTACGAGCAGTACTTC
v_call: TRBV5-5; clone_size: -; j_call: TRBJ1-2; d_call: -; cdr3_aa: CASSLAILRDYGYTF; cdr3_nt: TGTGCCAGCAGCTTGGCTATCCTCAGGGATTATGGCTACACCTTC
v_call: TRBV5-6; clone_size: few; j_call: TRBJ2-5; d_call: -; cdr3_aa: CASSLALQETQYF; cdr3_nt: TGTGCCAGCAGCTTGGCTCTCCAAGAGACCCAGTACTTC
v_call: TRBV13; clone_size: once; j_call: TRBJ1-2; d_call: -; cdr3_aa: CASSPAGYLRYGYTF; cdr3_nt: TGTGCCAGCAGCCCTGCAGGATACCTCCGCTATGGCTACACCTTC
v_call: TRBV19; clone_size: -; j_call: TRBJ1-1; d_call: -; cdr3_aa: CASRDNMLAEAFF; cdr3_nt: TGTGCCAGTAGGGACAATATGCTTGCTGAAGCTTTCTTT
v_call: TRBV3-1/TRBV3-2; clone_size: few; j_call: TRBJ2-7; d_call: TRBD1; cdr3_aa: CASSQVLGTGSYEQYF; cdr3_nt: TGTGCCAGCAGCCAAGTTCTTGGGACAGGGTCCTACGAGCAGTACTTC
v_call: TRBV15; clone_size: -; j_call: TRBJ1-1; d_call: -; cdr3_aa: CATSREPGNTEAFF; cdr3_nt: TGTGCCACCAGCAGAGAACCGGGGAACACTGAAGCTTTCTTT
v_call: TRBV7-3; clone_size: -; j_call: TRBJ2-6; d_call: -; cdr3_aa: CASREQGSGANVLTF; cdr3_nt: TGTGCCAGCAGGGAACAGGGTTCCGGGGCCAACGTCCTGACTTTC
v_call: TRBV6-5; clone_size: few; j_call: TRBJ2-7; d_call: -; cdr3_aa: CASKRQASSYEQYF; cdr3_nt: TGTGCCAGCAAAAGACAGGCCAGCTCCTACGAGCAGTACTTC
v_call: TRBV18; clone_size: -; j_call: TRBJ1-2; d_call: TRBD1; cdr3_aa: CASSQTGGFNYGYTF; cdr3_nt: TGTGCCAGCTCACAGACAGGGGGCTTTAACTATGGCTACACCTTC
v_call: TRBV20-1; clone_size: -; j_call: TRBJ1-1; d_call: TRBD1; cdr3_aa: CSAIDRGSWNTEAFF; cdr3_nt: TGCAGTGCTATTGACAGGGGATCGTGGAACACTGAAGCTTTCTTT
v_call: TRBV6-2/TRBV6-3; clone_size: once; j_call: TRBJ2-1; d_call: -; cdr3_aa: CASSYFSGAEQFF; cdr3_nt: TGTGCCAGCAGTTACTTTAGCGGCGCTGAGCAGTTCTTC
v_call: TRBV6-5; clone_size: few; j_call: TRBJ1-2; d_call: -; cdr3_aa: CASSYSSRAYGYTF; cdr3_nt: TGTGCCAGCAGTTACTCGTCCAGGGCCTATGGCTACACCTTC